This T cell receptor (beta chain) appears in the sequencing data of a study of T cells in Graves' hyperthyroidism and ophthalmopathy. V dropped 3 bases and J dropped 1; count of bases not matched to a gene: 8. CDR3 size: 15 residues. CDR1 and CDR2 (germline): DFQATT, SNEGSKA (reference sequence). This clonotype was counted only a few times. The investigators amplified TCR beta CDR3 regions from RNA transcripts. During a first-round RT-PCR of the TCR CDR3, the HTBI primer set was used. TCRdb recomputed calls from the multiplex PCR reads with MiXCR, one row per CDR3 protein. The table has hundreds of thousands of distinct CDR3 sequences, over 12% seen once; the top ten hold 13%.

The source material was blood. The sequence derives from a man aged 18 to 29 with Graves' ophthalmopathy. V is TRBV20-1 and J is TRBJ1-2; TRBD1 matches 7 bases. This CDR3 reads CSASGQATFNYGYTF. The CDR3 DNA reads TGCAGTGCTAGTGGACAGGCGACTTTTAACTATGGCTACACCTTC.